This T cell receptor beta chain is from a study of T cell repertoires in cytomegalovirus infection. Study at large: Indicated by public TCR beta signatures were CMV infection and matching HLA type.

The germline gives CDR1 LNHDA, CDR2 SQIVND (reference sequence). The CDR3 has 14 residues. V lost 3 bases to trimming and J lost 3 bases, with 11 bases between them. Study observations and caveats: HLA-C-restricted TCR beta clonotypes specific for CMV led the ex vivo response. CMV carriers with the relevant HLA were identified by cumulative public TCR beta family frequency.

On this clonotype: The target antigen is unknown.

TCRdb reanalysed the reads using MiXCR and keeps one entry per CDR3 protein. In the table there are about 180,000 distinct CDR3 sequences, 13% to 15% of which are singletons. What was sequenced was PBMCs. The sequence came from a human donor in good health (CMV status not recorded). Some clones in this sample may be carry-over from other donors' samples. The rearrangement uses TRBV19 and TRBJ1-1, with no clear D. The CDR3 spells CASSIPYGDTEAFF. CDR3 in DNA: TGTGCCAGTAGTATCCCTTATGGGGACACTGAAGCTTTCTTT.